This TCR beta chain comes out of a study of stem cell transplantation in POMP-related autoinflammatory disease. Study background: Hypothesis: faulty thymoproteasomes impair CD8+ T-cell selection, skewing TRB repertoires.

With respect to this clone: Its target is not known.

Study findings and constraints: PRAID patients trended toward lower TRB diversity and higher clonality in all analyzed T-cell subsets. Patients with PRAID showed a restricted number of unique TRB V-J gene pairings.

Repertoires were generated with immunoSEQ multiplex PCR, while TCRdb's copy carries only in-frame clones and drops some. The top ten clones hold around 0.66% of a sample with over 60,000 clones, approximately 91% of them seen once. The CDR3 is 15 amino acids. This chain joins TRBV21-1 and TRBJ1-6. TRBV21-1 has pseudogene status. The sequence was obtained from a human patient with POMP-related autoinflammation and immune dysregulation (PRAID). Part of the T cell pool may stem from the graft donor. Sequences were derived from CD4+ T cells from PBMCs, sampled after stem cell transplantation. CDR3 bases: TGTGCCAGCAGCAAACGTCTCTCCTATAATTCACCCCTCCACTTT. Protein product: CASSKRLSYNSPLHF.